The clone carrying this T cell receptor beta chain was seen only a few times. TCRdb processed the 5' RACE reads anew with MiXCR; each CDR3 protein has one entry. The top ten hold approximately 12% of the sample, which has roughly 480,000 distinct CDR3 sequences, roughly 25% seen once. The source of the sample is a study of T-cell memory formation after mild COVID-19. The sequence was obtained from an adult woman who had mild COVID-19 (a few samples of this study predate the infection). Cell type and time point are not known. The sequencing input was PBMCs or a T cell subset sorted from them (not recorded which).

As DNA, the CDR3 is TGTGCCATCACGCGACGGAGCACAGATACGCAGTATTTT. Translated, it gives CAITRRSTDTQYF. This rearrangement joins TRBV7-2 to TRBJ2-3, with unresolved D. CDR3 size: 13 residues. Germline loops: CDR1 SGHTA, CDR2 FQGNSA. V was shortened by 10 bases and J by 0 bases, with 11 bases between the two germline ends.